Reported below is one T cell receptor (beta chain). The repertoire was sequenced with immunoSEQ multiplex PCR; TCRdb's copy has only in-frame clones and lacks some. The profile shows approximately 300,000 clones, roughly 86% of them singletons. The data were taken from a study of blood T cell repertoires in COVID-19. Germline V lookup: CDR1 SQVTM, CDR2 ANQGSEA. The CDR3 loop spans 11 amino acids. The germline V and J ends were trimmed by 6 bases and 0 bases, with 5 bases remaining between them. The V gene is TRBV29-1, the J gene TRBJ1-1; D is possibly TRBD1 (5 bases). The sequence was collected from a woman under 40 who had recovered from COVID-19. The sequencing input was PBMCs or T cells enriched from blood (not recorded which). CDR3 DNA sequence: TGCAGCGTACAGGTGAACACTGAAGCTTTCTTT. This translates into CSVQVNTEAFF.